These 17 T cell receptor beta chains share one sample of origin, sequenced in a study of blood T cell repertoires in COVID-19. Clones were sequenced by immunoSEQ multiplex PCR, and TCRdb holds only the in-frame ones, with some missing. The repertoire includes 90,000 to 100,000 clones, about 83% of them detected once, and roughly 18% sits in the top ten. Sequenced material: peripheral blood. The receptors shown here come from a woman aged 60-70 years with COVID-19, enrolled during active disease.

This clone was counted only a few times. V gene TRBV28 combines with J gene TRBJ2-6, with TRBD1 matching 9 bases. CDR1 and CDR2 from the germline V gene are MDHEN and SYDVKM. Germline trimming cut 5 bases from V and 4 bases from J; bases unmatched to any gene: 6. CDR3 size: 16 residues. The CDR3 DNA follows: TGTGCCAGCAGTCTGGGACAGGGTTCCGGGGCCAACGTCCTGACTTTC. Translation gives CASSLGQGSGANVLTF.

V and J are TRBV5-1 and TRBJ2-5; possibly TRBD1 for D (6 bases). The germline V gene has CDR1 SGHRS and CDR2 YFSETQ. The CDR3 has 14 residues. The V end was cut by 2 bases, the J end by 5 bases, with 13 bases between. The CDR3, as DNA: TGCGCCAGCAGCTTATCAGGGGCCGGGGAGACCCAGTACTTC. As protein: CASSLSGAGETQYF.

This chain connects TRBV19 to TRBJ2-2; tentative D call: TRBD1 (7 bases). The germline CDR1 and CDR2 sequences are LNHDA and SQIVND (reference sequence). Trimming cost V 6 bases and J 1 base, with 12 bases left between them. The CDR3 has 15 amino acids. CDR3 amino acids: CASRGGQWNTGELFF. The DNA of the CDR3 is TGTGCCAGTAGGGGGGGACAGTGGAACACCGGGGAGCTGTTTTTT.

The CDR3 region has the DNA TGTGCCAGCAGCACCAGGGACAGGGGTCGGGACGAGCAGTACTTC. Residues: CASSTRDRGRDEQYF. The gene calls are TRBV11-2 and TRBJ2-7, with 10 nucleotides matching TRBD1. From germline, CDR1 is SGHAT and CDR2 FQNNGV. V gave up 5 bases and J gave up 5 bases; unmatched junction bases: 9. This CDR3 spans 15 amino acids.

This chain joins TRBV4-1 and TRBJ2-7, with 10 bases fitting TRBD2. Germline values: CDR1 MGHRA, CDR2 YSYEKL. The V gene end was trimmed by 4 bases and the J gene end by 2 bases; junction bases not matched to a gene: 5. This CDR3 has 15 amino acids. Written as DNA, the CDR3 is TGCGCCAGCAGCCCAGTAGCGGGGGGCCCCTACGAGCAGTACTTC. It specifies CASSPVAGGPYEQYF.

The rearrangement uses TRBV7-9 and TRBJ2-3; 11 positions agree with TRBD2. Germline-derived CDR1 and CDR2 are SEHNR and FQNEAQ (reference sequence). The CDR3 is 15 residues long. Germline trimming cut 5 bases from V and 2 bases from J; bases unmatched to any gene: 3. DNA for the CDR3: TGTGCCAGCAGCCGGACTAGCGGGCTCACAGATACGCAGTATTTT. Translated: CASSRTSGLTDTQYF.

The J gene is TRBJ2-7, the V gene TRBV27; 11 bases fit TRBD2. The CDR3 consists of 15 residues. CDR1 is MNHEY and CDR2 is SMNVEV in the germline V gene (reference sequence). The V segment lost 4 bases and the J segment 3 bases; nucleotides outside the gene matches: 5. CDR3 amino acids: CASSSLAGDRYEQYF. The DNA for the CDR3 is TGTGCCAGCAGTTCACTAGCGGGGGATCGCTACGAGCAGTACTTC.

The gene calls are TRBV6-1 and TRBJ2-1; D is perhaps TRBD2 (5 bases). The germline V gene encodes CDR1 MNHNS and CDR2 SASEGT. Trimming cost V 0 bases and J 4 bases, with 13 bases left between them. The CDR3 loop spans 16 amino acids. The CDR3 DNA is TGTGCCAGCAGTGAAGCTGGGGTAGCGTGGTACAATGAGCAGTTCTTC. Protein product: CASSEAGVAWYNEQFF.

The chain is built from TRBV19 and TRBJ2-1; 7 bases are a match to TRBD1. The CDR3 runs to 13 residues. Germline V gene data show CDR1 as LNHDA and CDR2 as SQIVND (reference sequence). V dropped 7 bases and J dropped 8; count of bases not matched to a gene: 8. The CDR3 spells CASKGQESDEQFF. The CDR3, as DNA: TGTGCCAGTAAAGGACAGGAATCTGATGAGCAGTTCTTC.

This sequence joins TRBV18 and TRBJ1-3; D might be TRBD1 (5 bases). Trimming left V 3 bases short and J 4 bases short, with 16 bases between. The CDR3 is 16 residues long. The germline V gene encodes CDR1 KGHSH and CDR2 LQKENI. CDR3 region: CASSPSLREAGNTIYF. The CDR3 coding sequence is TGTGCCAGCTCACCTTCGCTCAGGGAGGCGGGAAACACCATATATTTT.

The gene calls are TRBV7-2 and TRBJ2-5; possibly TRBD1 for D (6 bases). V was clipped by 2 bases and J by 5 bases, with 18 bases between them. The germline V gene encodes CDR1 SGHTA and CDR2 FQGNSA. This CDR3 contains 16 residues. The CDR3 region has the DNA TGTGCCAGCAGCTTAAGTTCTCAGGGGCTTTGGGAGACCCAGTACTTC. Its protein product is CASSLSSQGLWETQYF. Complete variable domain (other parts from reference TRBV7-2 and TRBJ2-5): GAGVSQSPSNKVTEKGKDVELRCDPISGHTALYWYRQSLGQGLEFLIYFQGNSAPDKSGLPSDRFSAERTGGSVSTLTIQRTQQEDSAVYLCASSLSSQGLWETQYFGPGTRLLVL.

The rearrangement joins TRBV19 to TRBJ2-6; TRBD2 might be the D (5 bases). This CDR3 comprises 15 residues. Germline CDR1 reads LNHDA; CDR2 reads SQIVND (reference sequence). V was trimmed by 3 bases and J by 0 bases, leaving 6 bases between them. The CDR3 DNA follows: TGTGCCAGTAGTATTGCGGGCTCTGGGGCCAACGTCCTGACTTTC. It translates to CASSIAGSGANVLTF.

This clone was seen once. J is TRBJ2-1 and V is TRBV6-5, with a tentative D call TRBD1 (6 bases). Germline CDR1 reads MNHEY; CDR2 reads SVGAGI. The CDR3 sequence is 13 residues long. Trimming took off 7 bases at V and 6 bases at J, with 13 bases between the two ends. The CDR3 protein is CASTLGQSNEQFF. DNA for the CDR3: TGTGCCAGCACCCTCGGACAGTCCAATGAGCAGTTCTTC.

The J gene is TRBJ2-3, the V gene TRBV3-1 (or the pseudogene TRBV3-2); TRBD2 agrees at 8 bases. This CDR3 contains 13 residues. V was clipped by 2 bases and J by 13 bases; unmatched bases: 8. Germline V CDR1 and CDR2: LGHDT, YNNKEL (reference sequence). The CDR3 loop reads CASSQPGGGKKYF. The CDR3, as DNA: TGTGCCAGCAGCCAACCGGGGGGGGGTAAGAAGTATTTT.

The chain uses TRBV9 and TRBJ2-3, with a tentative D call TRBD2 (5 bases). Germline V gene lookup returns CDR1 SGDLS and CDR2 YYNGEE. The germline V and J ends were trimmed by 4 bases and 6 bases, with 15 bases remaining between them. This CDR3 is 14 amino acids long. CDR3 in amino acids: CASSRSAEGDTQYF. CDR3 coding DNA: TGTGCCAGCAGCCGTAGCGCTGAGGGCGATACGCAGTATTTT.

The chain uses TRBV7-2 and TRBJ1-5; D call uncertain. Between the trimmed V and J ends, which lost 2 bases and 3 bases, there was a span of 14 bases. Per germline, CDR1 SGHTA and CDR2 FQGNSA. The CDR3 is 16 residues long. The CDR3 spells CASSLLPGTFNQPQHF. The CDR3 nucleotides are TGTGCCAGCAGCTTACTCCCAGGTACTTTCAATCAGCCCCAGCATTTT. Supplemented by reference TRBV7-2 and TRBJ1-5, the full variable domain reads GAGVSQSPSNKVTEKGKDVELRCDPISGHTALYWYRQSLGQGLEFLIYFQGNSAPDKSGLPSDRFSAERTGGSVSTLTIQRTQQEDSAVYLCASSLLPGTFNQPQHFGDGTRLSIL.

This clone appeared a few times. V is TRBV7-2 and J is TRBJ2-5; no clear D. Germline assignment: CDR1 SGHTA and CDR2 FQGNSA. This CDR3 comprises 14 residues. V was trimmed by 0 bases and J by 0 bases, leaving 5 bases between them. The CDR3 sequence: CASSLALYQETQYF. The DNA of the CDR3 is TGTGCCAGCAGCTTAGCGTTATACCAAGAGACCCAGTACTTC.